The rows below give T cell receptor beta chains drawn from one sample of a study of regulatory T cells in long-lasting Graves disease. MiXCR was run by TCRdb on the multiplex PCR reads, yielding one entry per CDR3 protein. The repertoire has around 400,000 distinct CDR3 sequences, about 10% of them found once; the top ten carry approximately 17%. These data were also reused for a study on T cells in Graves' hyperthyroidism and ophthalmopathy.

Specimen: peripheral blood mononuclear cells (PBMCs), collected at new diagnosis, from a patient treated with antithyroid drugs. These receptors originate from a woman aged 18-29 years with Graves disease. Both conserved end residues are part of each CDR3. The order of the fields is clone size, CDR3 length, J gene, V gene, D gene, CDR3 DNA, CDR3 protein. D genes are given only for firm matches. Rows give clone size only sometimes, using once, few, many, or a class for an expanded clone.

abundance: -; len: 16; j_gene: TRBJ2-1; v_gene: TRBV20-1; d_gene: TRBD2; CDR3nt: TGCAGTGCTAGAGATCTGACTAGCGGGAGCTACAATGAGCAGTTCTTC; CDR3aa: CSARDLTSGSYNEQFF
abundance: many; len: 18; j_gene: TRBJ1-1; v_gene: TRBV12-3/TRBV12-4; d_gene: TRBD1; CDR3nt: TGTGCCAGCAGTTGGGACAGGGGGCCCCTTGTGTCGGACACTGAAGCTTTCTTT; CDR3aa: CASSWDRGPLVSDTEAFF
abundance: many; len: 14; j_gene: TRBJ2-3; v_gene: TRBV28; d_gene: -; CDR3nt: TGTGCCTCCACCTGGGGCGGGGGCACAGATACGCAGTATTTT; CDR3aa: CASTWGGGTDTQYF
abundance: -; len: 12; j_gene: TRBJ2-4; v_gene: TRBV6-9; d_gene: -; CDR3nt: TGCGCCAGCAGTGAGTCCACAAACATTCAGTACTTC; CDR3aa: CASSESTNIQYF
abundance: few; len: 14; j_gene: TRBJ2-1; v_gene: TRBV12-3/TRBV12-4; d_gene: -; CDR3nt: TGTGCCAGCAGGGCCGGCTCCTTGGGCAATGAGCAGTTCTTC; CDR3aa: CASRAGSLGNEQFF
abundance: many; len: 14; j_gene: TRBJ1-2; v_gene: TRBV10-3; d_gene: -; CDR3nt: TGTGCCATCACTGGGACCCTTGGGGACTATGGCTACACCTTC; CDR3aa: CAITGTLGDYGYTF
abundance: many; len: 14; j_gene: TRBJ2-5; v_gene: TRBV6-1; d_gene: -; CDR3nt: TGTGCCAGCGGGGACGGGGCCACAGACGAGACCCAGTACTTC; CDR3aa: CASGDGATDETQYF
abundance: many; len: 14; j_gene: TRBJ1-1; v_gene: TRBV5-5; d_gene: TRBD1; CDR3nt: TGTGCCAGCAGTTCCACAGGGGGCGGCACTGAAGCTTTCTTT; CDR3aa: CASSSTGGGTEAFF
abundance: many; len: 16; j_gene: TRBJ2-2; v_gene: TRBV6-1; d_gene: TRBD2; CDR3nt: TGTGCCAGCAGTCCGCAAGGACTAGCGGCTACCGGGGAGCTGTTTTTT; CDR3aa: CASSPQGLAATGELFF
abundance: few; len: 15; j_gene: TRBJ1-4; v_gene: TRBV7-9; d_gene: TRBD1; CDR3nt: TGTGCCAGCAGCATAACAGGGGGCTTCGGTGAAAAACTGGTTTTT; CDR3aa: CASSITGGFGEKLVF